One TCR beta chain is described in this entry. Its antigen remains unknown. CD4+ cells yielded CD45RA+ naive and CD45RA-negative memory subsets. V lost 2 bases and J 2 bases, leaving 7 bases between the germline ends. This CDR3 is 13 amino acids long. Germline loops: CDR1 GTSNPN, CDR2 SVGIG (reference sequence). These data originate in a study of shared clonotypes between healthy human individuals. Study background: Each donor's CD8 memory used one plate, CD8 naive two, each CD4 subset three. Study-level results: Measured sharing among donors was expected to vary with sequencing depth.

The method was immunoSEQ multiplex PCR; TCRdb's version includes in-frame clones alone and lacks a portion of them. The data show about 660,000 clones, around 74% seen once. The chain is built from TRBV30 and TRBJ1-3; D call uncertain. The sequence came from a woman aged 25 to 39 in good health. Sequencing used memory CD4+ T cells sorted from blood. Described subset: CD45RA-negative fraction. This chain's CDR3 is CAWSPPAGNTIYF. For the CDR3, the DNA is TGTGCCTGGAGTCCCCCGGCTGGAAACACCATATATTTT.